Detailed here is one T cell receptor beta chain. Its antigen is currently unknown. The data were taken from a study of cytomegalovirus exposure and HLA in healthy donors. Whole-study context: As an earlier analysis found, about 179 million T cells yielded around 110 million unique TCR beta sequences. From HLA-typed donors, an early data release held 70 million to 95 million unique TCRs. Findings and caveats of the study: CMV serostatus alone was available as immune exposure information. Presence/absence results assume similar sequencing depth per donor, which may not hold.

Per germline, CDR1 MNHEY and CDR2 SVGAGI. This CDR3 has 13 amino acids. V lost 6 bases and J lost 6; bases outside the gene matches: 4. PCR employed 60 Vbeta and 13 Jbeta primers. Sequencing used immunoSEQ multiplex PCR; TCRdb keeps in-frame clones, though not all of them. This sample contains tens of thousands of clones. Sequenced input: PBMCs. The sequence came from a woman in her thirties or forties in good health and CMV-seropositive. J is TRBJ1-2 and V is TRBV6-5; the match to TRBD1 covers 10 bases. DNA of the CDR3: TGTGCCAGCAGCCCGGGACAGGGGAATGGCTACACCTTC. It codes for CASSPGQGNGYTF.